One and the same sample provided the 20 T cell receptor beta chains below, sequenced in a study of cytomegalovirus exposure and HLA in healthy donors. Sequencing used immunoSEQ multiplex PCR; TCRdb keeps in-frame clones, though not all of them. In the table there are some 250,000 clones, around 87% of which are singletons. Sequencing was done on a sample of PBMCs. These receptors all stem from a woman in her 30s in good health and CMV-seropositive.

The CDR3 DNA sequence: TGTGCCAGCAGCCAAGTAATCGGGAGCTCCTACAATGAGCAGTTCTTC. Translated: CASSQVIGSSYNEQFF. The J gene is TRBJ2-1, the V gene TRBV4-2; weak D call: TRBD2 (6 bases). This CDR3 spans 16 amino acids. Per the germline V gene, CDR1 is LGHNA and CDR2 is YNFKEQ. Trimming cost V 1 base and J 0 bases, with 10 bases left between them.

The J gene is TRBJ2-2, the V gene TRBV27; 8 nucleotides line up with TRBD1. CDR1 and CDR2 from the germline V gene are MNHEY and SMNVEV (reference sequence). Trimming removed 3 bases from V and 6 bases from J; junction bases left unmatched: 9. CDR3 length: 16 amino acids. The DNA of the CDR3 is TGTGCCAGCAGTTTGAGCCAGGGGGCGGTCGCCGGGGAGCTGTTTTTT. As protein: CASSLSQGAVAGELFF.

The chain combines TRBV27 with TRBJ1-2; D unclear. This CDR3 has 14 residues. Between the trimmed V and J ends, which lost 5 bases and 8 bases, there was a span of 18 bases. Germline CDR1 MNHEY, CDR2 SMNVEV (reference sequence). The CDR3 sequence is CASSPHIPGDGYTF. The CDR3 nucleotides read TGTGCCAGCAGTCCCCATATACCGGGTGACGGCTACACCTTC.

This chain links TRBV30 with TRBJ2-1, with D possibly matching TRBD2 (6 bases). Germline V CDR1 and CDR2: GTSNPN, SVGIG (reference sequence). V gave up 2 bases and J gave up 3 bases, with 17 bases separating them. The CDR3 is made up of 16 amino acids. The CDR3 loop reads CAWSSNGRGDYNEQFF. The CDR3 nucleotides are TGTGCCTGGAGTAGTAACGGGAGAGGCGACTACAATGAGCAGTTCTTC.

The chain links TRBV11-2 to TRBJ2-5; 8 bases fit TRBD2. Losses at the gene ends were 2 bases for V and 5 bases for J; bases not matched to a gene: 4. CDR1 and CDR2 from the germline V gene are SGHAT and FQNNGV. CDR3 size: 14 residues. CDR3 sequence (DNA): TGTGCCAGCAGCTTATCGGGGGGGGAGGAGACCCAGTACTTC. As protein: CASSLSGGEETQYF. The whole variable domain, filled in from reference TRBV11-2 and TRBJ2-5, reads EAGVAQSPRYKIIEKRQSVAFWCNPISGHATLYWYQQILGQGPKLLIQFQNNGVVDDSQLPKDRFSAERLKGVDSTLKIQPAKLEDSAVYLCASSLSGGEETQYFGPGTRLLVL.

V gene TRBV27 combines with J gene TRBJ2-4; a weak D match, TRBD2 (7 bases). The CDR3 is 16 residues long. Trimming pared 6 bases from V and 1 base from J, leaving 16 bases between. CDR1 MNHEY and CDR2 SMNVEV come from the germline V gene (reference sequence). The CDR3 coding sequence is TGTGCCAGCAGCCTCTCTGGGGGGGCCGCCAAAAACATTCAGTACTTC. Amino acid sequence: CASSLSGGAAKNIQYF.

This clone has only one observation. V and J are TRBV5-6 and TRBJ2-6, with a possible D match to TRBD1 (5 bases). V lost 0 bases and J 3 bases, leaving 7 bases between the germline ends. This CDR3 has 15 amino acids. From germline, CDR1 is SGHDT and CDR2 YYEEEE. This chain's CDR3 is CASSLVGLGANVLTF. The CDR3 DNA reads as TGTGCCAGCAGCTTGGTGGGGCTTGGGGCCAACGTCCTGACTTTC.

The rearrangement joins TRBV5-1 to TRBJ2-5; D possibly corresponds to TRBD1 (5 bases). CDR1 is SGHRS, CDR2 YFSETQ, per germline. The V gene lost 1 base and the J gene lost 1 base, with 8 bases spanning the gap. CDR3 length equals 14 residues. The CDR3 spells CASSLLTGQETQYF. CDR3 in DNA: TGCGCCAGCAGCTTGCTAACAGGCCAAGAGACCCAGTACTTC.

There are a few counts of this clone. The chain is built from TRBV10-1 and TRBJ2-3; 7 bases are shared with TRBD2. Unmatched junction bases numbered 7, after V lost 8 bases and J lost 2 bases. Per germline, CDR1 WNHNN and CDR2 SYGVQD (reference sequence). CDR3 length: 14 amino acids. The CDR3 coding sequence is TGCGCCAGCTCAAGGACTAGTATCACAGATACGCAGTATTTT. It encodes CASSRTSITDTQYF.

The chain joins TRBV7-9 to TRBJ1-1; D call uncertain. V dropped 5 bases and J dropped 8 bases, with 15 bases sitting between them. CDR1 is SEHNR and CDR2 is FQNEAQ in the germline V gene (reference sequence). CDR3 size: 13 residues. The CDR3 protein is CASSPLQGREAFF. The CDR3 bases are TGTGCCAGCAGCCCCCTCCAAGGGAGAGAAGCTTTCTTT. Variable domain in full (rest from reference TRBV7-9 and TRBJ1-1): DTGVSQNPRHKITKRGQNVTFRCDPISEHNRLYWYRQTLGQGPEFLTYFQNEAQLEKSRLLSDRFSAERPKGSFSTLEIQRTEQGDSAMYLCASSPLQGREAFFGQGTRLTVV.

In its sample, this clone was seen once. Different DNA sequences within this sample yield the same CDR3. The CDR3, as DNA: TGTGCCAGCAGTTACTCCAGCGGGAGAACCTACGAGCAGTACTTC. This gives the protein CASSYSSGRTYEQYF. The chain links TRBV6-5 to TRBJ2-7, with TRBD2 matching over 8 bases. The CDR3 contains 15 residues. Germline assignment: CDR1 MNHEY and CDR2 SVGAGI. The V gene end was trimmed by 0 bases and the J gene end by 2 bases; junction bases not matched to a gene: 3.

The CDR3 spells CASSFYGWDRGNYGYTF. Here the CDR3 DNA reads TGTGCCAGCAGTTTCTATGGGTGGGACAGGGGTAACTATGGCTACACCTTC. The chain has TRBV28 and TRBJ1-2, with 10 bases fitting TRBD1. J was trimmed by 1 base and V by 3 bases; bases with no gene match: 8. The CDR3 is 17 amino acids. Germline CDR1 reads MDHEN; CDR2 reads SYDVKM.

The genes are TRBV6-6 and TRBJ2-5; 8 bases agree with TRBD2. V lost 0 bases to trimming and J lost 1 base; unmatched junction nucleotides: 4. This CDR3 contains 16 residues. Germline V gene lookup returns CDR1 MNHNY and CDR2 SVGAGI (reference sequence). CDR3 bases: TGTGCCAGCAGTTACTCGGCGGGAGGTCCCCAAGAGACCCAGTACTTC. Its protein is CASSYSAGGPQETQYF.

The chain joins TRBV28 to TRBJ1-3, with D perhaps TRBD1 (5 bases). The CDR3 totals 16 residues. Trimming shortened V by 5 bases and J by 2 bases, and 16 bases separated the two germline ends. CDR1 MDHEN and CDR2 SYDVKM come from the germline V gene. The CDR3: CASSRIGDLAGNTIYF. The CDR3 nucleotides read TGTGCCAGCAGTCGTATAGGGGATCTGGCTGGAAACACCATATATTTT. The whole variable domain, filled in from reference TRBV28 and TRBJ1-3, reads DVKVTQSSRYLVKRTGEKVFLECVQDMDHENMFWYRQDPGLGLRLIYFSYDVKMKEKGDIPEGYSVSREKKERFSLILESASTNQTSMYLCASSRIGDLAGNTIYFGEGSWLTVV.

This clone has a single count. J is TRBJ2-2 and V is TRBV9; weak D call: TRBD2 (6 bases). This CDR3 is 14 amino acids long. Germline CDR1 and CDR2: SGDLS and YYNGEE. V lost 4 bases and J 5 bases, leaving 12 bases between the germline ends. CDR3 amino acids: CASSTGSGTGELFF. The CDR3 bases are TGTGCCAGCAGCACCGGGAGTGGTACCGGGGAGCTGTTTTTT.

The rearrangement links TRBV4-1 to TRBJ2-1; D unclear. CDR1 is MGHRA and CDR2 is YSYEKL in the germline V gene. Trimming shortened V by 5 bases and J by 1 base, and 9 bases separated the two germline ends. The CDR3 extends over 14 amino acids. The CDR3: CASSASLSYNEQFF. The CDR3 bases are TGCGCCAGCAGCGCTAGTTTATCCTACAATGAGCAGTTCTTC.

The chain employs TRBV5-1 and TRBJ2-3; D is perhaps TRBD2 (6 bases). Germline CDR1 is SGHRS and CDR2 is YFSETQ. The CDR3 sequence is 14 residues long. Trimming shortened V by 4 bases and J by 0 bases, and 9 bases separated the two germline ends. The CDR3 DNA reads TGCGCCAGCAGCCCGCGGGAAAGCACAGATACGCAGTATTTT. Protein product: CASSPRESTDTQYF. Full variable domain (rest looked up from reference TRBV5-1 and TRBJ2-3): KAGVTQTPRYLIKTRGQQVTLSCSPISGHRSVSWYQQTPGQGLQFLFEYFSETQRNKGNFPGRFSGRQFSNSRSEMNVSTLELGDSALYLCASSPRESTDTQYFGPGTRLTVL.

This clone came up a few times. The gene calls are TRBV6-1 and TRBJ2-2; 7 bases are shared with TRBD1. The CDR3 covers 15 residues. The V gene end was trimmed by 11 bases and the J gene end by 4 bases; junction bases not matched to a gene: 13. Germline V gene lookup returns CDR1 MNHNS and CDR2 SASEGT. CDR3 sequence (DNA): TGTGCCCTATCCTTGGGACAGATTTCCACCGGGGAGCTGTTTTTT. As protein: CALSLGQISTGELFF.

This clone occurred a few times. The chain employs TRBV7-9 and TRBJ1-1, with D tentatively TRBD1 (5 bases). Germline V gene data show CDR1 as SEHNR and CDR2 as FQNEAQ (reference sequence). This CDR3 region has 14 residues. V lost 5 bases to trimming and J lost 4 bases, with 14 bases between them. In nucleotides, the CDR3 is TGTGCCAGCAGCCCGCAAAACGGGGGCACTGAAGCTTTCTTT. The encoded protein is CASSPQNGGTEAFF.

To note about this clone: Other nucleotide sequences from this sample produce the same CDR3. The chain uses TRBV29-1 and TRBJ2-7; D remains unclear. This CDR3 has 12 amino acids. Germline CDR1 reads SQVTM; CDR2 reads ANQGSEA. V was pared by 0 bases and J by 4 bases, with 7 bases between. This CDR3 reads CSVEDRSYEQYF. CDR3 coding DNA: TGCAGCGTTGAAGACCGTTCGTACGAGCAGTACTTC.